Each of the 23 T cell receptor beta chains below was sequenced from the same sample in a study of shared clonotypes between healthy human individuals. Some clones are missing from TCRdb's copy, which holds only in-frame ones; the method was immunoSEQ multiplex PCR. The sample lists 2,500,000 or so clones, around 92% occurring once. What was sequenced was naive CD4+ T cells from PBMCs. Sample subset: CD45RA+ positively selected. These receptors all come from a man younger than 30 in good health. Some clones in this sample may be carry-over from other donors' samples.

V is TRBV5-6 and J is TRBJ2-7; D tentatively reads TRBD1 or TRBD2 (5 bases each). The CDR3 has 14 residues. V lost 3 bases and J lost 2, with 12 bases in between. Germline lookup yields CDR1 SGHDT and CDR2 YYEEEE. The DNA for the CDR3 is TGTGCCAGCAGCTGGGGCCCGGGACCCTACGAGCAGTACTTC. Its protein is CASSWGPGPYEQYF.

The rearrangement joins TRBV28 to TRBJ1-5; 7 bases map to TRBD1. The germline CDR1 and CDR2 sequences are MDHEN and SYDVKM. Trimming cost V 5 bases and J 14 bases; bases outside gene matches: 6. CDR3 length: 11 amino acids. CDR3 region: CASSLPGGEHF. DNA of the CDR3: TGTGCCAGCAGTCTTCCAGGGGGGGAGCATTTT.

V and J are TRBV11-2 and TRBJ2-1; 9 bases map to TRBD1. V lost 5 bases, J lost 8 bases, and 7 bases stayed unmatched. CDR1 and CDR2 from the germline V gene are SGHAT and FQNNGV. The length of the CDR3 is 14 residues. DNA for the CDR3: TGTGCCAGCAGCCCCTTACAGGGGGCGGATGAGCAGTTCTTC. This codes for CASSPLQGADEQFF.

V and J are TRBV12-5 and TRBJ2-5; D is ambiguous. Trimming left V 0 bases short and J 5 bases short, with 7 bases between. The CDR3 sequence is 13 residues long. Germline CDR1 is LGHNT and CDR2 is FRNRAP. CDR3 DNA: TGTGCTAGTGGTTTGGTGGGGTTTGAGACCCAGTACTTC. Protein sequence: CASGLVGFETQYF.

The V call is TRBV4-3, the J call TRBJ2-4; either TRBD1 or TRBD2 may supply D (5 bases each). This CDR3 region has 15 residues. The germline CDR1 and CDR2 sequences are LGHNA and YSLEER. Trimming took off 0 bases at V and 7 bases at J, with 13 bases between the two ends. CDR3 sequence: CASSQELLEGNIQYF. Here the CDR3 DNA reads TGCGCCAGCAGCCAAGAGCTGCTAGAGGGGAACATTCAGTACTTC.

This chain connects TRBV28 to TRBJ1-5; TRBD1 might be the D (5 bases). Trimming shortened V by 2 bases and J by 2 bases, and 19 bases separated the two germline ends. CDR1 MDHEN and CDR2 SYDVKM come from the germline V gene. CDR3 length: 18 residues. Here the CDR3 reads CASSLSSPGSGGNQPQHF. CDR3 nucleotide sequence: TGTGCCAGCAGTTTAAGTTCCCCAGGGAGTGGCGGCAATCAGCCCCAGCATTTT.

The rearrangement joins TRBV19 to TRBJ1-3; tentative D call: TRBD1 (6 bases). The ends were cut back, 9 bases at V and 0 bases at J, with 24 bases in the middle. Looked up from germline, CDR1 is LNHDA and CDR2 is SQIVND (reference sequence). CDR3 length equals 18 residues. CDR3 nucleotides: TGTGCCAGCACCCAGGGGCGGACCCTATCGATCTCTGGAAACACCATATATTTT. This translates into CASTQGRTLSISGNTIYF.

The chain couples TRBV28 to TRBJ2-1; 9 nucleotides align to TRBD1. Germline CDR1 reads MDHEN; CDR2 reads SYDVKM. The CDR3 spans 19 residues. The V and J ends lost 5 bases and 6 bases, in that order; junction bases with no gene match: 20. CDR3 amino acids: CASSPPGQGRLKARNEQFF. For the CDR3, the DNA is TGTGCCAGCAGTCCTCCGGGACAGGGAAGACTCAAGGCGCGCAATGAGCAGTTCTTC.

The chain couples TRBV11-2 to TRBJ2-7, with 8 bases identical to TRBD1. In germline, CDR1 is SGHAT, CDR2 FQNNGV. CDR3 length: 15 amino acids. V lost 5 bases and J lost 7; bases outside the gene matches: 13. CDR3 sequence (DNA): TGTGCCAGCAGCCCCGGACAGGGTTGGTTTTATGAGCAGTACTTC. This gives the protein CASSPGQGWFYEQYF.

The chain couples TRBV5-1 to TRBJ2-4; 12 positions agree with TRBD2. CDR3 length equals 15 residues. The V gene end was trimmed by 5 bases and the J gene end by 5 bases; junction bases not matched to a gene: 5. Looked up from germline, CDR1 is SGHRS and CDR2 is YFSETQ. CDR3 nucleotide sequence: TGCGCCAGCAGATACCGACTAGCGGGAGAAAACATTCAGTACTTC. Translation gives CASRYRLAGENIQYF.

The chain joins TRBV5-1 to TRBJ2-3; 10 nucleotides align to TRBD2. The germline V gene encodes CDR1 SGHRS and CDR2 YFSETQ. After removal of 3 bases from V and 2 bases from J, the junction contained 9 bases not matched to a gene. This CDR3 has 17 amino acids. CDR3: CASSWGASGSLTDTQYF. In DNA, the CDR3 is TGCGCCAGCAGCTGGGGGGCTAGCGGGAGTCTCACAGATACGCAGTATTTT.

Details on this clone: Other DNA sequences within the sample encode an identical CDR3. The V and J genes are TRBV28 and TRBJ2-3; D unclear. V dropped 2 bases and J dropped 6 bases, with 6 bases sitting between them. Germline V gene lookup returns CDR1 MDHEN and CDR2 SYDVKM. This CDR3 has 12 amino acids. The CDR3 DNA sequence: TGTGCCAGCAGTTTAAGGGTGGATACGCAGTATTTT. Protein: CASSLRVDTQYF.

This chain joins TRBV4-1 and TRBJ1-2; a possible D gene is TRBD1 (5 bases). V lost 3 bases, J lost 1 base, and 9 bases lay in between. The germline CDR1 and CDR2 sequences are MGHRA and YSYEKL. The CDR3 runs 14 residues. In DNA form, the CDR3 reads TGCGCCAGCAGCCAGGAACAGGTTAACTATGGCTACACCTTC. Encoded protein: CASSQEQVNYGYTF.

Details on this clone: One end of the junction does not line up with germline, which may come from a read error. In the same sample, other DNA sequences code for this CDR3. The CDR3 DNA sequence: TGTGCCAGCTCACCGTTGGAGGAGTCCTATGAGCAGTACTTC. It is translated as CASSPLEESYEQYF. The rearrangement uses TRBV18 and TRBJ2-7; tentatively, D is TRBD2 (5 bases). The CDR3 contains 14 residues. Germline V gene lookup returns CDR1 KGHSH and CDR2 LQKENI.

As concerns this clone: Different DNA sequences within this sample yield the same CDR3. The rearrangement links TRBV2 to TRBJ1-2, with D possibly matching TRBD1 (5 bases). V lost 4 bases and J lost 0, with 6 bases in between. CDR3 length equals 13 residues. Germline CDR1 is SNHLY and CDR2 is FYNNEI. CDR3 bases: TGTGCCAGCAGTGGAGGGGCTAACTATGGCTACACCTTC. Its protein product is CASSGGANYGYTF.

This clone was counted between two and nine times. The rearrangement uses TRBV5-1 and TRBJ1-2; the match to TRBD1 covers 8 bases. Germline V lookup: CDR1 SGHRS, CDR2 YFSETQ. The CDR3 runs 16 residues. The V and J ends lost 4 bases and 7 bases, in that order; junction bases with no gene match: 15. The chain's CDR3 is CASSMDTWTGSIGYTF. The CDR3, as DNA: TGCGCCAGCAGCATGGATACTTGGACAGGGTCGATTGGCTACACCTTC. Full variable domain (outside the CDR3, taken from reference TRBV5-1 and TRBJ1-2): KAGVTQTPRYLIKTRGQQVTLSCSPISGHRSVSWYQQTPGQGLQFLFEYFSETQRNKGNFPGRFSGRQFSNSRSEMNVSTLELGDSALYLCASSMDTWTGSIGYTFGSGTRLTVV.

The chain carries TRBV4-1 and TRBJ2-7, with 10 bases identical to TRBD1. This CDR3 spans 16 amino acids. The V gene's germline CDR1 is MGHRA and CDR2 YSYEKL. Trimming took 3 bases from V and 1 from J; bases not matched to a gene: 6. This chain's CDR3 is CASSQPGQGISYEQYF. CDR3 in DNA: TGCGCCAGCAGCCAGCCGGGACAGGGGATTTCCTACGAGCAGTACTTC.

This clone was observed a single time. The chain links TRBV19 to TRBJ1-2, with TRBD1 identical over 8 bases. After removal of 5 bases from V and 1 base from J, the junction contained 15 bases not matched to a gene. Germline CDR1 reads LNHDA; CDR2 reads SQIVND (reference sequence). The CDR3 runs to 18 residues. CDR3 amino acids: CASSAVFDRGISNYGYTF. CDR3 nucleotides: TGTGCCAGTAGTGCGGTTTTTGACAGGGGAATAAGTAACTATGGCTACACCTTC.

The V and J genes are TRBV2 and TRBJ1-2; D not certain. Trimming stripped 2 bases from V and 3 bases from J, with 7 bases between. The CDR3 sequence is 13 residues long. The germline CDR1 and CDR2 sequences are SNHLY and FYNNEI. The CDR3 nucleotides read TGTGCCAGCAGTGAACAAGTGGACTATGGCTACACCTTC. This sequence encodes CASSEQVDYGYTF.

The chain recombines TRBV7-8 with TRBJ1-5; 9 nucleotides align to TRBD1. With V trimmed by 5 bases and J by 7 bases, 9 bases remained unmatched. Per germline, CDR1 SGHVS and CDR2 FQNEAQ. The CDR3 consists of 15 residues. This CDR3 reads CASSPTGGAGQPQHF. The CDR3 DNA sequence: TGTGCCAGCAGCCCCACAGGGGGCGCGGGGCAGCCCCAGCATTTT.

The chain couples TRBV28 to TRBJ2-7; 13 positions match TRBD2. The germline gives CDR1 MDHEN, CDR2 SYDVKM. This CDR3 is 17 amino acids long. The V gene end was trimmed by 2 bases and the J gene end by 0 bases; junction bases not matched to a gene: 4. The CDR3: CASSLELAGGSSYEQYF. CDR3 nucleotide sequence: TGTGCCAGCAGTTTAGAACTAGCGGGAGGGTCCTCCTACGAGCAGTACTTC. The whole variable domain, filled in from reference TRBV28 and TRBJ2-7, reads DVKVTQSSRYLVKRTGEKVFLECVQDMDHENMFWYRQDPGLGLRLIYFSYDVKMKEKGDIPEGYSVSREKKERFSLILESASTNQTSMYLCASSLELAGGSSYEQYFGPGTRLTVT.

The rearrangement joins TRBV7-9 to TRBJ2-1, with a possible D match to TRBD1 (6 bases). V was cut by 0 bases and J by 6 bases, with 9 bases left in between. Germline lookup yields CDR1 SEHNR and CDR2 FQNEAQ (reference sequence). This CDR3 comprises 14 residues. CDR3 region: CASSLALQGNEQFF. The CDR3 coding sequence is TGTGCCAGCAGCTTAGCGCTACAGGGCAATGAGCAGTTCTTC. Using reference TRBV7-9 and TRBJ2-1 for the parts outside the CDR3, the full variable domain is DTGVSQNPRHKITKRGQNVTFRCDPISEHNRLYWYRQTLGQGPEFLTYFQNEAQLEKSRLLSDRFSAERPKGSFSTLEIQRTEQGDSAMYLCASSLALQGNEQFFGPGTRLTVL.

This clone was observed a single time. V gene TRBV20-1 combines with J gene TRBJ1-2; D not certain. The length of the CDR3 is 11 residues. Germline-derived CDR1 and CDR2 are DFQATT and SNEGSKA (reference sequence). Trimming took off 6 bases at V and 0 bases at J, with 5 bases between the two ends. The CDR3 region is CSADPNYGYTF. CDR3 DNA: TGCAGTGCGGACCCTAACTATGGCTACACCTTC.